This TCR beta chain was documented in a study of T cell responses to AZD1222 COVID-19 vaccine. The method was immunoSEQ multiplex PCR; TCRdb's version includes in-frame clones alone and lacks a portion of them. The data contain roughly 180,000 clones, about 87% of them singletons. General study results and limits: Donors were chiefly white British, with a greater number of females, and clonal diversity was perhaps underestimated.

A note on this clone: As yet, its antigen is unknown.

This CDR3 is 11 amino acids long. CDR1 GTSNPN and CDR2 SVGIG come from the germline V gene (reference sequence). Trimming at V came to 8 bases and at J to 4 bases, leaving 2 bases not matched to a gene. Source: peripheral blood, taken on day 0 of MenACWY control vaccination. The receptor's source is an adult in good health. The chain carries TRBV30 and TRBJ2-5; TRBD1 aligns across 9 bases. CDR3 sequence: CARQGGETQYF. The CDR3 DNA reads as TGTGCCCGACAGGGGGGAGAGACCCAGTACTTC.